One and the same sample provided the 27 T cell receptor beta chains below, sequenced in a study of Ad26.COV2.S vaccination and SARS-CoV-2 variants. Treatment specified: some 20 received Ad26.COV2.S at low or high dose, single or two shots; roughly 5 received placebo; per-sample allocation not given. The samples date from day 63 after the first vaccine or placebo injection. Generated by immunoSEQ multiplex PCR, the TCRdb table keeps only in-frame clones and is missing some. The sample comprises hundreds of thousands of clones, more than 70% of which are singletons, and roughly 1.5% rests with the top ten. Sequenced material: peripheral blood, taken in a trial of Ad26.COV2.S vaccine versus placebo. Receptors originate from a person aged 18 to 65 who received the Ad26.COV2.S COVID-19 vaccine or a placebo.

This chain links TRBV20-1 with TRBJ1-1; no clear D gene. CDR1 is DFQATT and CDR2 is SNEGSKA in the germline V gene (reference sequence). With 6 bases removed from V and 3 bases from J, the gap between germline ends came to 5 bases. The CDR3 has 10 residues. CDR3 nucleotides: TGCAGTGCCCTTCACACTGAAGCTTTCTTT. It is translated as CSALHTEAFF.

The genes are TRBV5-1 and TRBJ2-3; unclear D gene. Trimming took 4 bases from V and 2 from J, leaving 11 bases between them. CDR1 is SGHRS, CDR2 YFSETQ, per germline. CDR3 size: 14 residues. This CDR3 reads CASSPPGNTDTQYF. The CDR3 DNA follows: TGCGCCAGCAGCCCGCCTGGGAACACAGATACGCAGTATTTT.

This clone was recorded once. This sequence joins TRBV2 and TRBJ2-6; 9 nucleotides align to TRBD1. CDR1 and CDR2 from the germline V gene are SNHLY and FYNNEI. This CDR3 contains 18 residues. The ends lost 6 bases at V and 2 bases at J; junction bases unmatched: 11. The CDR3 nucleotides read TGTGCCAGCAGAGCAGGGGGACAGGGTTACACTGGGGCCAACGTCCTGACTTTC. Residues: CASRAGGQGYTGANVLTF.

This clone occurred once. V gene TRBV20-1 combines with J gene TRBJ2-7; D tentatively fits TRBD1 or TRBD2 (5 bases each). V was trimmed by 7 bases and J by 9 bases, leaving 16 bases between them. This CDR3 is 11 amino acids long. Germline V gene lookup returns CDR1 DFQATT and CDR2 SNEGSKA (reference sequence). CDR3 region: CSGDRVFGQYF. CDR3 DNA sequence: TGCAGTGGGGACCGGGTCTTTGGGCAGTACTTC.

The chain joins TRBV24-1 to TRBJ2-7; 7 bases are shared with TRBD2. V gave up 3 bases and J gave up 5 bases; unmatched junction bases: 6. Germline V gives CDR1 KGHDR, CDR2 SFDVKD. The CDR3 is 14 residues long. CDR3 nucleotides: TGTGCCACCAGTGATATGGAAACTAGCGACGAGCAGTACTTC. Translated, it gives CATSDMETSDEQYF.

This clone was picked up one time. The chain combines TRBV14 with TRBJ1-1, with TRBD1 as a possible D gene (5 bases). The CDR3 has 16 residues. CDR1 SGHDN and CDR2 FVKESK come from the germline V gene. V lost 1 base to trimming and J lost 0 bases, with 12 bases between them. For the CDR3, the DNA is TGTGCCAGCAGCCAAGCTGGGGCCAGGATGAACACTGAAGCTTTCTTT. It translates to CASSQAGARMNTEAFF.

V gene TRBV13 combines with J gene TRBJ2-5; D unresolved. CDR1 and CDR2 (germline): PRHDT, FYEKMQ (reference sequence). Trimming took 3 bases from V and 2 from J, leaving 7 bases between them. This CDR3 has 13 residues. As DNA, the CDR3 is TGTGCCAGCAGCTTCTTACCGCAAGAGACCCAGTACTTC. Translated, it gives CASSFLPQETQYF.

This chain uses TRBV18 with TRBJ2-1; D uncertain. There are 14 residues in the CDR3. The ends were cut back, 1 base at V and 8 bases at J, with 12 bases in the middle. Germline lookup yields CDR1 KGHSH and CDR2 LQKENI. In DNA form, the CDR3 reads TGTGCCAGCTCACCACGTAGTCCCCTGGATGAGCAGTTCTTC. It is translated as CASSPRSPLDEQFF.

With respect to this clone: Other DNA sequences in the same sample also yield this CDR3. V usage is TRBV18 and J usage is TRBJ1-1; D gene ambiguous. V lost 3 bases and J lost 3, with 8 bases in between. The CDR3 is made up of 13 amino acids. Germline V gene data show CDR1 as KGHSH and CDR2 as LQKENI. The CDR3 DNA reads TGTGCCAGCTCACCGTCGAGGGACACTGAAGCTTTCTTT. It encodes CASSPSRDTEAFF. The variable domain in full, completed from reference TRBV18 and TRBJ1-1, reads NAGVMQNPRHLVRRRGQEARLRCSPMKGHSHVYWYRQLPEEGLKFMVYLQKENIIDESGMPKERFSAEFPKEGPSILRIQQVVRGDSAAYFCASSPSRDTEAFFGQGTRLTVV.

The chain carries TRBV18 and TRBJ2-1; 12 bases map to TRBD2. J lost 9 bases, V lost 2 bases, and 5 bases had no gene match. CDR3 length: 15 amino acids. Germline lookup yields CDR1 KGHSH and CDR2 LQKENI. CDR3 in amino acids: CASSPRLAGATEQFF. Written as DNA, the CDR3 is TGTGCCAGCTCACCAAGACTAGCGGGGGCCACTGAGCAGTTCTTC.

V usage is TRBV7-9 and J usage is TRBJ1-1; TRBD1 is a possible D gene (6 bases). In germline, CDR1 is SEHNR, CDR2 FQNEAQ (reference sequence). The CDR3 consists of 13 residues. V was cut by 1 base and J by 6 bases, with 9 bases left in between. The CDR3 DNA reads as TGTGCCAGCAGCTTAGGGGCAGGGGCTGAAGCTTTCTTT. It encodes CASSLGAGAEAFF.

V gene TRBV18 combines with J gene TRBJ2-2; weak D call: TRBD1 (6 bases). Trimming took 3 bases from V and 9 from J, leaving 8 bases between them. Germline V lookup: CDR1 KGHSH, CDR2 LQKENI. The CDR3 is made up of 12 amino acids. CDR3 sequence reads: CASSPDSRELFF. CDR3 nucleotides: TGTGCCAGCTCACCGGACAGTAGGGAGCTGTTTTTT.

The CDR3 region is CASSLWAVYSPLHF. The CDR3, as DNA: TGTGCCAGCAGCTTATGGGCAGTCTATTCACCCCTCCACTTT. This sequence joins TRBV7-2 and TRBJ1-6; D is uncertain. The CDR3 loop spans 14 amino acids. Germline V gives CDR1 SGHTA, CDR2 FQGNSA. The V end was cut by 2 bases, the J end by 8 bases, with 10 bases between.

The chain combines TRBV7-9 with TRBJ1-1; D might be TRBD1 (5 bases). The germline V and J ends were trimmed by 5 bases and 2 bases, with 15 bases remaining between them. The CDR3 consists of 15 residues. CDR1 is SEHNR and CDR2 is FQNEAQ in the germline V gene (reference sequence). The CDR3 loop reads CASSLKTGHNTEAFF. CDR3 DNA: TGTGCCAGCAGCCTTAAAACAGGTCACAACACTGAAGCTTTCTTT.

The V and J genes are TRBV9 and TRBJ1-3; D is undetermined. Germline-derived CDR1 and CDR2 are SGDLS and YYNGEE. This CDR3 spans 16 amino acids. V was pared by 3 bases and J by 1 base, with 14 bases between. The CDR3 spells CASSDLPGGSGNTIYF. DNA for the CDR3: TGTGCCAGCAGCGACCTTCCGGGAGGTTCTGGAAACACCATATATTTT. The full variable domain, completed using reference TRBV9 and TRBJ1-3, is DSGVTQTPKHLITATGQRVTLRCSPRSGDLSVYWYQQSLDQGLQFLIQYYNGEERAKGNILERFSAQQFPDLHSELNLSSLELGDSALYFCASSDLPGGSGNTIYFGEGSWLTVV.

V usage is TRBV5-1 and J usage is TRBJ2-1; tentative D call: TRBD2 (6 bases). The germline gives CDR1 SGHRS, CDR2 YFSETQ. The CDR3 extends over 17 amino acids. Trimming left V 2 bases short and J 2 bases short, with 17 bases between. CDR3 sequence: CASSLLQGLTPYNEQFF. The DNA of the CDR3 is TGCGCCAGCAGCTTACTCCAGGGACTTACCCCCTACAATGAGCAGTTCTTC.

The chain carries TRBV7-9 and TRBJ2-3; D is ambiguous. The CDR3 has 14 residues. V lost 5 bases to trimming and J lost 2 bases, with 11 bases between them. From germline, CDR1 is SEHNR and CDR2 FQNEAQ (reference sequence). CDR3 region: CASSPVLNTDTQYF. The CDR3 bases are TGTGCCAGCAGCCCAGTCCTAAACACAGATACGCAGTATTTT.

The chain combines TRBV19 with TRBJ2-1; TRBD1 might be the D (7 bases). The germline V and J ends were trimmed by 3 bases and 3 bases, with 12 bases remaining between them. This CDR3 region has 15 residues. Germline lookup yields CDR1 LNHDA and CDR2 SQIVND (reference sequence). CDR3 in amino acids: CASSMGQGGYNEQFF. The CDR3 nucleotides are TGTGCCAGTAGTATGGGGCAGGGGGGCTACAATGAGCAGTTCTTC. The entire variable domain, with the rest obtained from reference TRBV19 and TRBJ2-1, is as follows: DGGITQSPKYLFRKEGQNVTLSCEQNLNHDAMYWYRQDPGQGLRLIYYSQIVNDFQKGDIAEGYSVSREKKESFPLTVTSAQKNPTAFYLCASSMGQGGYNEQFFGPGTRLTVL.

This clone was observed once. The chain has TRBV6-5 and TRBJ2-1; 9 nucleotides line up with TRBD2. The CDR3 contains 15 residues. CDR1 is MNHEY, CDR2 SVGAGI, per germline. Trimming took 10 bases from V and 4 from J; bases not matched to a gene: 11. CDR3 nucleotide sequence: TGTGCCATCACCGGGGGGCGGGAGGGTTACAATGAGCAGTTCTTC. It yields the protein CAITGGREGYNEQFF.

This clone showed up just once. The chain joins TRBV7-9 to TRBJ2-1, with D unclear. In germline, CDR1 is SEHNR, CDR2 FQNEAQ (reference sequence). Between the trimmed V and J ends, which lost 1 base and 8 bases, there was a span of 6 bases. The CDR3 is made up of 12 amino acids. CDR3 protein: CASSLVLHEQFF. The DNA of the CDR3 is TGTGCCAGCAGCTTAGTCCTCCATGAGCAGTTCTTC. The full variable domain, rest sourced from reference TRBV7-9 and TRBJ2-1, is DTGVSQNPRHKITKRGQNVTFRCDPISEHNRLYWYRQTLGQGPEFLTYFQNEAQLEKSRLLSDRFSAERPKGSFSTLEIQRTEQGDSAMYLCASSLVLHEQFFGPGTRLTVL.

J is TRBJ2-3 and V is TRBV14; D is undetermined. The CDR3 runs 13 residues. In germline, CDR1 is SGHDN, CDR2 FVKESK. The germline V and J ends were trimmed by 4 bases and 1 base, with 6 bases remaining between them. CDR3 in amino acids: CASSPTGTDTQYF. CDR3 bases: TGTGCCAGCAGCCCGACCGGCACAGATACGCAGTATTTT.

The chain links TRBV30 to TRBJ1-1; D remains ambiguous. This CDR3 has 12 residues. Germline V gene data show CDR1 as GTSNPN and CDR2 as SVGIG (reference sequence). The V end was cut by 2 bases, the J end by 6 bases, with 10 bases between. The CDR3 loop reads CAWSPLVAEAFF. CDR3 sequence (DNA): TGTGCCTGGAGTCCCCTGGTGGCTGAAGCTTTCTTT.

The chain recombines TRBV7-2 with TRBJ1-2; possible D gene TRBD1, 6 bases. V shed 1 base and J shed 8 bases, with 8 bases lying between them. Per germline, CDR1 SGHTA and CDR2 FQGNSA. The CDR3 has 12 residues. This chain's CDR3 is CASSLVQGGYTF. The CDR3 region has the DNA TGTGCCAGCAGCTTAGTGCAGGGGGGCTACACCTTC.

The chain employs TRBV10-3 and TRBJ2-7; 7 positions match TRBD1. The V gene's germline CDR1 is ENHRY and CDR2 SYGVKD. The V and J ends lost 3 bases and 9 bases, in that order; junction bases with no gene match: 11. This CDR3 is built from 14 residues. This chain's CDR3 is CAISDRDRPLGQYF. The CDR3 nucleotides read TGTGCCATCAGTGACCGGGACAGACCTCTTGGGCAGTACTTC.

CDR3 sequence: CASSPTGGDEQFF. DNA for the CDR3: TGTGCCAGCAGCCCCACAGGGGGAGATGAGCAGTTCTTC. J is TRBJ2-1 and V is TRBV5-4, with 8 bases fitting TRBD1. The CDR3 covers 13 residues. The ends lost 4 bases at V and 8 bases at J; junction bases unmatched: 5. The germline CDR1 and CDR2 sequences are SGHNT and YYREEE (reference sequence).

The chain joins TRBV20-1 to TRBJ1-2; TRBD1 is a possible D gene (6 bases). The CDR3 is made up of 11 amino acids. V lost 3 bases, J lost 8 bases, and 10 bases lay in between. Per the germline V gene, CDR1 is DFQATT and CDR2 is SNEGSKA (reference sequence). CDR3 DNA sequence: TGCAGTGCTAGCAGGGGAACCGGCTACACCTTC. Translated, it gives CSASRGTGYTF.

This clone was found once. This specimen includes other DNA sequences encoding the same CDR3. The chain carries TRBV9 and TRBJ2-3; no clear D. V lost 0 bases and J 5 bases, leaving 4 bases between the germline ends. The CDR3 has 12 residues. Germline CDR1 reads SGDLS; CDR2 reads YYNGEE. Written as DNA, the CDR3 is TGTGCCAGCAGCGTAGTGGGAGATACGCAGTATTTT. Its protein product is CASSVVGDTQYF.